What follows is one T cell receptor beta chain and its context. The data originate from a study of blood T cell repertoires in COVID-19. Across the study: T cells, B-cell-depleted T cells, or PBMCs provided the cDNA or gDNA that served as material.

Trimming left V 7 bases short and J 6 bases short, with 14 bases between. This CDR3 contains 13 residues. Germline CDR1 MNHEY, CDR2 SVGAGI. In the source study's methods: Nucleated cell counts were estimated from reference gene primer amplification. Repertoires were generated with immunoSEQ multiplex PCR, while TCRdb's copy carries only in-frame clones and drops some. Clonal size and the V and J genes are those of that table, whereas D and trimming came from the DNA. In the table there are approximately 84,000 clones, around 80% of which are singletons. The chain links TRBV6-5 to TRBJ2-3; tentatively, D is TRBD2 (6 bases). The clonotype was recovered from a woman aged 80 or older with acute or convalescent COVID-19. Source material: peripheral blood. In DNA, the CDR3 is TGTGCCAGCACCCCCGCGGGGTTGGATACGCAGTATTTT. The encoded protein is CASTPAGLDTQYF.